These T cell receptor beta chains were read from a single sample in a study of blood T cell repertoires in COVID-19. TCRdb's copy holds only in-frame clones and misses some; the assay was immunoSEQ multiplex PCR. Altogether 88,000 or so clones are present, roughly 80% being singletons, with the ten largest covering more than 20%. The sample comprised peripheral blood. The receptors shown here come from a human donor in a cohort sampled during active COVID-19. The CDR3 runs from the conserved cysteine through the conserved F or W. The D gene is left open where the match is weak. The size of a clone is reported for some rows only, either as once, few or many, or as a class for expanded clones.

J: TRBJ2-5
V: TRBV4-2
D: -
size: few
DNA: TGTGCCAGCAGCCAAGTGGAGCTCTCGGGGGAGACCCAGTACTTC
CDR3: CASSQVELSGETQYF

J: TRBJ2-5
V: TRBV5-6
D: TRBD1
size: -
DNA: TGTGCCAGCAGCTTGGGGCCGACAGGGGGCGTGGAGACCCAGTACTTC
CDR3: CASSLGPTGGVETQYF

J: TRBJ1-1
V: TRBV6-1
D: -
size: -
DNA: TGTGCCAGCAGTGAACAGCGATACACTGAAGCTTTCTTT
CDR3: CASSEQRYTEAFF

J: TRBJ2-5
V: TRBV5-6
D: -
size: -
DNA: TGTGCCAGCAGCCCCGGGAAGAATCGGGGGACCCAGTACTTC
CDR3: CASSPGKNRGTQYF

J: TRBJ2-3
V: TRBV3-1/TRBV3-2
D: -
size: -
DNA: TGTGCCAGCGCGGGGTCCTGGGGAGATACGCAGTATTTT
CDR3: CASAGSWGDTQYF

J: TRBJ2-3
V: TRBV18
D: TRBD2
size: -
DNA: TGTGCCAGCTCAGCTAAACTAGCGGCAGGCACAGATACGCAGTATTTT
CDR3: CASSAKLAAGTDTQYF

J: TRBJ1-4
V: TRBV15
D: -
size: -
DNA: TGTGCCACCAGCAGAGATACTGGGGAGAATGAAAAACTGTTTTTT
CDR3: CATSRDTGENEKLFF

J: TRBJ2-7
V: TRBV7-3
D: TRBD1
size: -
DNA: TGTGCCAGCAGCCCCGGACAGGGGGCGAACGAGCAGTACTTC
CDR3: CASSPGQGANEQYF

J: TRBJ1-3
V: TRBV12-3/TRBV12-4
D: -
size: -
DNA: TGTGCCAGCACTACTGGAAACACCATATATTTT
CDR3: CASTTGNTIYF

J: TRBJ1-5
V: TRBV12-3/TRBV12-4
D: TRBD1
size: -
DNA: TGTGCCATCTCCCAGGGGGGAGGTCAGCCCCAGCATTTT
CDR3: CAISQGGGQPQHF

J: TRBJ1-2
V: TRBV5-4
D: TRBD1
size: few
DNA: TGTGCCAGCAGCGTCGGACAGGGTTTTTCTGGCTACACCTTC
CDR3: CASSVGQGFSGYTF

J: TRBJ2-1
V: TRBV5-1
D: TRBD2
size: -
DNA: TGCGCCAGCAGCTTGGAGGGGCTAGCGGGAGTCGATGAGCAGTTCTTC
CDR3: CASSLEGLAGVDEQFF

J: TRBJ1-2
V: TRBV6-2/TRBV6-3
D: -
size: -
DNA: TGTGCCAGCAGTTTCGAGAATTACAGGGATGGCTACACCTTC
CDR3: CASSFENYRDGYTF

J: TRBJ2-4
V: TRBV4-1
D: -
size: -
DNA: TGCGCCAGCAGCCAAGTCGTAGCGGACAAAAACATTCAGTACTTC
CDR3: CASSQVVADKNIQYF

J: TRBJ2-2
V: TRBV29-1
D: -
size: -
DNA: TGCAGCGGTAAGAACACCGGGGAGCTGTTTTTT
CDR3: CSGKNTGELFF

J: TRBJ1-5
V: TRBV2
D: -
size: -
DNA: TGTGCCAGCAGGGTTGGGAGCGGGCAGCCCCAGCATTTT
CDR3: CASRVGSGQPQHF

J: TRBJ2-7
V: TRBV2
D: -
size: -
DNA: TGTGCCAGCAGTGAAGCGCTTAGGGGTTACGAGCAGTACTTC
CDR3: CASSEALRGYEQYF

J: TRBJ2-3
V: TRBV7-9
D: TRBD2
size: once
DNA: TGTGCCAGCAGCATGAAGCGGGGGGACACAGATACGCAGTATTTT
CDR3: CASSMKRGDTDTQYF

J: TRBJ2-3
V: TRBV11-2
D: TRBD1
size: -
DNA: TGTGCCAGCAGCTTAGGCCGGGACAGGTACACAGATACGCAGTATTTT
CDR3: CASSLGRDRYTDTQYF

J: TRBJ2-3
V: TRBV28
D: TRBD1
size: -
DNA: TGTGCCAGCAGTTTAAGTGCAGGGGGCGGACCAGATACGCAGTATTTT
CDR3: CASSLSAGGGPDTQYF

J: TRBJ2-1
V: TRBV11-3
D: TRBD2
size: -
DNA: TGTGCCAGCAGCAGGGGGACTAGCGGGAGGGGTGATGAGCAGTTCTTC
CDR3: CASSRGTSGRGDEQFF

J: TRBJ2-5
V: TRBV2
D: TRBD1
size: -
DNA: TGTGCCAGCAGCACCGGGACAGGGGGCGGCCAAGAGACCCAGTACTTC
CDR3: CASSTGTGGGQETQYF

J: TRBJ2-5
V: TRBV29-1
D: -
size: -
DNA: TGCAGCGTTGACGGAGGGTACGGGGAGACCCAGTACTTC
CDR3: CSVDGGYGETQYF

J: TRBJ1-1
V: TRBV28
D: -
size: -
DNA: TGTGCCACTGAGGGCCCTAACACTGAAGCTTTCTTT
CDR3: CATEGPNTEAFF

J: TRBJ2-4
V: TRBV19
D: -
size: -
DNA: TGTGCCAGTAGTAGGTCGGGAATAGCCAAAAACATTCAGTACTTC
CDR3: CASSRSGIAKNIQYF

J: TRBJ2-7
V: TRBV6-6
D: TRBD1
size: few
DNA: TGTGCCAGCAGTAGGGACAGGGGGTACGAGCAGTACTTC
CDR3: CASSRDRGYEQYF

J: TRBJ2-2
V: TRBV9
D: TRBD1
size: -
DNA: TGTGCCAGCAGCGTTAACCGGGACAGGAAGTCCACCGGGGAGCTGTTTTTT
CDR3: CASSVNRDRKSTGELFF

J: TRBJ2-7
V: TRBV9
D: TRBD1
size: -
DNA: TGTGCCAGCAGCGTAGGGACAGGGCCATCCTACGAGCAGTACTTC
CDR3: CASSVGTGPSYEQYF

J: TRBJ2-3
V: TRBV19
D: -
size: -
DNA: TGTGCCAGTAGCCTACAGGGAGATACGCAGTATTTT
CDR3: CASSLQGDTQYF